These 5 T cell receptor beta chains were sequenced from one sample in a study of T cells in Graves' hyperthyroidism and ophthalmopathy. Researchers took RNA transcripts and amplified the TCR beta CDR3 regions from them. TCR CDR3 underwent first-round RT-PCR with the HTBI primer set. MiXCR, run by TCRdb on the multiplex PCR reads, gives a single entry per CDR3 protein. The table has about 270,000 distinct CDR3 sequences, roughly 15% seen once. The sample comprised blood. The receptors originated from a woman aged 45-65 years with Graves' hyperthyroidism that later progressed to Graves' ophthalmopathy.

The V gene is TRBV3-1, the J gene TRBJ1-6; 9 positions agree with TRBD1. The CDR3 totals 15 residues. Germline loops: CDR1 LGHDT, CDR2 YNNKEL (reference sequence). The ends lost 1 base at V and 9 bases at J; junction bases unmatched: 4. CDR3 in amino acids: CASSQVGQGGSPLHF. The CDR3 DNA is TGTGCCAGCAGCCAAGTGGGACAGGGCGGTTCACCCCTCCACTTT.

At least ten counts were recorded for this clonotype. The chain uses TRBV10-2 and TRBJ1-1; D remains ambiguous. Trimming cost V 5 bases and J 0 bases, with 7 bases left between them. CDR1 is WSHSY and CDR2 is SAAADI in the germline V gene. This CDR3 spans 13 amino acids. CDR3: CASSLSVNTEAFF. The DNA of the CDR3 is TGCGCCAGCAGTCTTTCAGTGAACACTGAAGCTTTCTTT.

The chain recombines TRBV30 with TRBJ2-5; D perhaps matches TRBD1 (5 bases). This CDR3 is 13 amino acids long. Trimming left V 3 bases short and J 5 bases short, with 13 bases between. Germline CDR1 is GTSNPN and CDR2 is SVGIG (reference sequence). The CDR3 here is CAWRWQGVETQYF. The CDR3 DNA reads TGTGCCTGGAGGTGGCAGGGTGTTGAGACCCAGTACTTC.

This clonotype was seen only once. CDR3 coding DNA: TGTGCCAGCAGCTTAGGAACAGGGTCGAGCAATGAGCAGTTCTTC. It encodes CASSLGTGSSNEQFF. This sequence joins TRBV11-2 and TRBJ2-1; D might be TRBD1 (6 bases). Germline V gives CDR1 SGHAT, CDR2 FQNNGV. The CDR3 loop spans 15 amino acids. V lost 1 base and J lost 6, with 13 bases in between.

This clonotype was seen at least ten times. The V and J genes are TRBV11-3 and TRBJ2-7; D is perhaps TRBD2 (6 bases). V lost 5 bases and J 9 bases, leaving 14 bases between the germline ends. The germline V gene has CDR1 SGHNT and CDR2 YENEEA. The CDR3 runs 12 residues. The CDR3 protein is CASSRPGEGQYF. In DNA form, the CDR3 reads TGTGCCAGCAGCCGGCCGGGGGAAGGGCAGTACTTC. The whole variable domain, filled in from reference TRBV11-3 and TRBJ2-7, reads EAGVVQSPRYKIIEKKQPVAFWCNPISGHNTLYWYLQNLGQGPELLIRYENEEAVDDSQLPKDRFSAERLKGVDSTLKIQPAELGDSAVYLCASSRPGEGQYFGPGTRLTVT.